The clone carrying this T cell receptor beta chain was seen only a few times. Its antigen is still unknown. This sample is drawn from a study of cytomegalovirus exposure and HLA in healthy donors. General study points: Later on, an analysis found that several of the most significant clusters appeared to be linked to common viral pathogens, which included parvovirus B19. Being productive about 90% or about 30% of the time was typical of most TCR beta V segments in an earlier analysis.

Trimming cost V 2 bases and J 2 bases; bases outside gene matches: 5. Per germline, CDR1 SNHLY and CDR2 FYNNEI. The CDR3 loop spans 16 amino acids. The study ran its PCR with 60 Vbeta and 13 Jbeta primers. In the original processing: A later analysis tallied approximately 87 million unique TCR beta chains, around 12 million of them shared. Libraries were prepared by immunoSEQ multiplex PCR; TCRdb keeps only in-frame clonotypes and omits some of them. V, J and clone size were drawn from that table, and D and trimming were deduced from the DNA. The table shows over 150,000 clones, with 70% to 80% occurring only once.

The TCR originated in a girl aged 10 to 17 in good health and CMV-seropositive. The chain uses TRBV2 and TRBJ2-3, with 9 positions matching TRBD2. Sequencing input: PBMCs. CDR3 protein: CASSERASGTTDTQYF. The CDR3 nucleotides read TGTGCCAGCAGTGAACGGGCTAGCGGGACCACAGATACGCAGTATTTT.